These 10 T cell receptor beta chains originate from one sample sequenced in a study of identical twins' blood T cells. TCRdb itself ran the 5' RACE reads through MiXCR, one entry per CDR3 protein. In the table there are 350,000 to 400,000 distinct CDR3 sequences, 25% to 35% of which are singletons. Sequencing was performed on PBMCs. These receptor sequences come from a woman between 18 and 49 years old in good health.

This clonotype was recorded a few times. The V gene is TRBV7-6, the J gene TRBJ2-2; TRBD2 matches at 13 bases. With 6 bases clipped from V and 1 base from J, the junction kept 8 bases outside the gene matches. The CDR3 runs 18 residues. Germline values: CDR1 SGHVS, CDR2 FNYEAQ. The CDR3 coding sequence is TGTGCCAGCAGTTTGACTAGCGGGGGGTCCTTGAACACCGGGGAGCTGTTTTTT. This translates into CASSLTSGGSLNTGELFF.

This clonotype was counted only a few times. V and J are TRBV7-9 and TRBJ2-7; D possibly corresponds to TRBD2 (5 bases). This CDR3 has 13 amino acids. Germline CDR1 and CDR2: SEHNR and FQNEAQ (reference sequence). V dropped 4 bases and J dropped 3 bases, with 10 bases sitting between them. The CDR3 DNA follows: TGTGCCAGCAGCTCAGGAGGAAACTACGAGCAGTACTTC. Amino acids: CASSSGGNYEQYF.

The chain carries TRBV6-2 or TRBV6-3 and TRBJ2-2, with 7 nucleotides matching TRBD1. With V trimmed by 6 bases and J by 1 base, 14 bases remained unmatched. This CDR3 comprises 18 residues. Germline V lookup: CDR1 MNHEY, CDR2 SVGEGT. In DNA form, the CDR3 reads TGTGCCAGCAGGCGACACAGGGGACATAAAATGAACACCGGGGAGCTGTTTTTT. Amino acids: CASRRHRGHKMNTGELFF.

This sequence joins TRBV12-3 or TRBV12-4 and TRBJ2-4; D is perhaps TRBD1 (6 bases). The CDR3 sequence is 15 residues long. The V and J ends lost 5 bases and 0 bases respectively, with 11 bases between them. The CDR3 sequence: CASSGNRVAKNIQYF. The DNA for the CDR3 is TGTGCCAGCAGTGGGAACAGGGTAGCCAAAAACATTCAGTACTTC.

This chain connects TRBV18 to TRBJ2-1; perhaps D is TRBD1 or TRBD2 (5 bases each). Germline V gives CDR1 KGHSH, CDR2 LQKENI. The CDR3 runs to 13 residues. The V gene lost 0 bases and the J gene lost 8 bases, with 8 bases spanning the gap. CDR3 protein: CASSPPGRDEQFF. CDR3 DNA sequence: TGTGCCAGCTCACCACCGGGGCGGGATGAGCAGTTCTTC.

Many counts were recorded for this clonotype. The CDR3 DNA reads as TGTGCCAGCAGTTTCCCTTTTTGTACCTGGACCCGCACAGATACGCAGTATTTT. Encoded protein: CASSFPFCTWTRTDTQYF. This rearrangement joins TRBV27 to TRBJ2-3; D is uncertain. V dropped 3 bases and J dropped 1 base, with 20 bases sitting between them. The CDR3 totals 18 residues. CDR1 and CDR2 (germline): MNHEY, SMNVEV (reference sequence).

This chain links TRBV28 with TRBJ2-2; D is unresolved. The CDR3 sequence is 15 residues long. Per germline, CDR1 MDHEN and CDR2 SYDVKM. Trimming removed 3 bases at V and 6 bases at J, with 14 bases between. The CDR3 here is CASSLQVGSAGELFF. CDR3 coding DNA: TGTGCCAGCAGTTTGCAGGTTGGGTCCGCCGGGGAGCTGTTTTTT.

The chain carries TRBV3-1 and TRBJ1-1; 9 bases match TRBD1. Looked up from germline, CDR1 is LGHDT and CDR2 is YNNKEL (reference sequence). The CDR3 length is 13 residues. Trimming removed 5 bases from V and 11 bases from J; junction bases left unmatched: 9. DNA for the CDR3: TGTGCCAGCAGCTACCGGACAGGGGAAAGCGCTTTCTTT. It encodes CASSYRTGESAFF.

The chain has TRBV20-1 and TRBJ2-5; TRBD2 is a possible D gene (5 bases). Per the germline V gene, CDR1 is DFQATT and CDR2 is SNEGSKA (reference sequence). The CDR3 is made up of 14 amino acids. V was trimmed by 0 bases and J by 4 bases, leaving 12 bases between them. CDR3 region: CSARDVLELETQYF. In DNA, the CDR3 is TGCAGTGCTAGAGATGTACTAGAGTTAGAGACCCAGTACTTC.

The J gene is TRBJ1-3, the V gene TRBV9, with D perhaps TRBD1 (5 bases). The length of the CDR3 is 18 residues. With 1 base removed from V and 0 bases from J, the gap between germline ends came to 17 bases. Germline V CDR1 and CDR2: SGDLS, YYNGEE. CDR3 coding DNA: TGTGCCAGCAGCGTATTCGGGACGGATGGAAGCTCTGGAAACACCATATATTTT. It is translated as CASSVFGTDGSSGNTIYF.